The present entry profiles one TCR beta chain with its context. Its target is unknown. TCRB transcripts that were expressed got sequenced, as all of the isolated RNA had been reverse transcribed. Clones were sequenced by immunoSEQ multiplex PCR, and TCRdb holds only the in-frame ones, with some missing. The sample yields 300,000 to 400,000 clones, roughly 12% seen once. This sample is drawn from a study of beta chain features in type 1 diabetes. Overall study results and limits: Shorter TCRB CDR3s, moderately but significantly so, marked every one of the four CD4+ subsets in Type 1 diabetes patients. Sequencing from cDNA could over-represent high-TCR-expressing cells.

Sequenced: naive CD4+ T cells from blood. The receptor's source is a woman between 18 and 29 years old with type 1 diabetes.

The CDR3 here is CASSPRQGVKTYEQYF. The CDR3 DNA reads as TGTGCCAGCTCACCTCGACAGGGGGTAAAAACCTACGAGCAGTACTTC. V gene TRBV18 combines with J gene TRBJ2-7; 9 bases fit TRBD1. CDR1 and CDR2 from the germline V gene are KGHSH and LQKENI. The junction had 8 bases not matched to a gene; V was cut back by 3 bases and J by 2 bases. This CDR3 is built from 16 residues. The complete variable domain, with remaining parts taken from reference TRBV18 and TRBJ2-7, reads NAGVMQNPRHLVRRRGQEARLRCSPMKGHSHVYWYRQLPEEGLKFMVYLQKENIIDESGMPKERFSAEFPKEGPSILRIQQVVRGDSAAYFCASSPRQGVKTYEQYFGPGTRLTVT.